Below, 18 T cell receptor beta chains from the same sample are listed, as sequenced in a study. TCRdb independently ran MiXCR on the 5' RACE reads; one entry per CDR3 protein. The top ten clones hold 2.5% to 3% of a sample with around 43,000 distinct CDR3 sequences, approximately 17% of them seen once. Sequenced: naive CD4+ T cells sorted from a lymph node. As for subset: naive CD4+ T cells, CD4+CD45RA+CD25-. The receptors stem from a female donor with breast cancer.

The V call is TRBV3-1, the J call TRBJ2-3; D unclear. The CDR3 is made up of 12 amino acids. V lost 1 base and J 9 bases, leaving 8 bases between the germline ends. The germline gives CDR1 LGHDT, CDR2 YNNKEL (reference sequence). CDR3 sequence: CASSQGPGTQYF. CDR3 DNA: TGTGCCAGCAGCCAAGGACCCGGCACGCAGTATTTT.

In this sample, this clonotype turned up a few times. The V call is TRBV10-3, the J call TRBJ2-1, with 8 bases aligning to TRBD1. V trimming: 3 bases; J trimming: 9 bases; junction bases outside the gene matches: 4. The CDR3 has 13 residues. Germline CDR1 ENHRY, CDR2 SYGVKD. This chain's CDR3 is CAISDKQGGEQFF. CDR3 nucleotides: TGTGCCATCAGTGATAAACAGGGGGGTGAGCAGTTCTTC.

This clonotype was recorded a few times. The CDR3 loop reads CASSLDRGGYNEQFF. CDR3 coding DNA: TGTGCCAGCAGCTTAGATAGGGGGGGCTACAATGAGCAGTTCTTC. This chain connects TRBV7-2 to TRBJ2-1; possibly TRBD2 for D (7 bases). From germline, CDR1 is SGHTA and CDR2 FQGNSA. There are 15 residues in the CDR3. The germline V and J ends were trimmed by 1 base and 3 bases, with 10 bases remaining between them.

This rearrangement joins TRBV7-2 to TRBJ1-2, with TRBD1 matching 8 bases. V lost 4 bases to trimming and J lost 6 bases; unmatched junction nucleotides: 4. Germline V gives CDR1 SGHTA, CDR2 FQGNSA. The CDR3 runs 13 residues. In nucleotides, the CDR3 is TGTGCCAGCAGCTCGGACAGGGACCATGGCTACACCTTC. It codes for CASSSDRDHGYTF.

The table lists this clonotype with many counts. The chain carries TRBV11-3 and TRBJ2-7; 8 nucleotides line up with TRBD2. Trimming cost V 5 bases and J 5 bases; bases outside gene matches: 17. The CDR3 extends over 17 amino acids. Germline V lookup: CDR1 SGHNT, CDR2 YENEEA. The CDR3 spells CASSQGWAGTRTNEQYF. The CDR3 coding sequence is TGTGCCAGCAGCCAAGGATGGGCCGGGACTAGGACCAACGAGCAGTACTTC.

The chain uses TRBV9 and TRBJ2-5; D not certain. Trimming removed 0 bases at V and 5 bases at J, with 11 bases between. CDR1 is SGDLS and CDR2 is YYNGEE in the germline V gene. This CDR3 contains 14 residues. The CDR3 here is CASSVDGSRETQYF. The DNA of the CDR3 is TGTGCCAGCAGCGTAGACGGCAGTCGGGAGACCCAGTACTTC.

This clonotype was seen more than once but under ten times. The V call is TRBV7-2, the J call TRBJ1-2; D not certain. From germline, CDR1 is SGHTA and CDR2 FQGNSA. Trimming stripped 2 bases from V and 4 bases from J, with 14 bases between. This CDR3 region has 15 residues. The CDR3 region has the DNA TGTGCCAGCAGCTTACCCGTGCCCGACGGCTATGGCTACACCTTC. Protein: CASSLPVPDGYGYTF.

This clonotype was found a few times. This chain links TRBV27 with TRBJ1-1; perhaps TRBD1 as D (6 bases). The CDR3 consists of 16 residues. V was shortened by 3 bases and J by 5 bases, with 19 bases between the two germline ends. The germline gives CDR1 MNHEY, CDR2 SMNVEV (reference sequence). The DNA for the CDR3 is TGTGCCAGCAGTTTTAAGTGGAGGGACATGAGGACTGAAGCTTTCTTT. Amino acids: CASSFKWRDMRTEAFF.

The table lists this clonotype with a few counts. The chain combines TRBV7-3 with TRBJ2-1; D remains unclear. Trimming took 2 bases from V and 7 from J, leaving 18 bases between them. This CDR3 spans 16 amino acids. Per the germline V gene, CDR1 is SGHTA and CDR2 is FQGTGA. CDR3 residues: CASSLFDARAGNEQFF. CDR3 nucleotide sequence: TGTGCCAGCAGCTTATTTGACGCTAGGGCTGGGAATGAGCAGTTCTTC.

This clonotype was picked up one time. V is TRBV7-9 and J is TRBJ2-7; tentative D call: TRBD2 (5 bases). The CDR3 is made up of 12 amino acids. The ends were cut back, 3 bases at V and 7 bases at J, with 10 bases in the middle. In germline, CDR1 is SEHNR, CDR2 FQNEAQ (reference sequence). The DNA of the CDR3 is TGTGCCAGCAGCTTCTCCGGGAAAGAGCAGTACTTC. Translating gives CASSFSGKEQYF. The full variable domain, with the rest looked up from reference TRBV7-9 and TRBJ2-7, is DTGVSQNPRHKITKRGQNVTFRCDPISEHNRLYWYRQTLGQGPEFLTYFQNEAQLEKSRLLSDRFSAERPKGSFSTLEIQRTEQGDSAMYLCASSFSGKEQYFGPGTRLTVT.

This clonotype was picked up many times. The chain combines TRBV7-8 with TRBJ1-6, with 11 bases lining up with TRBD1. Germline V gene sequence: CDR1 SGHVS, CDR2 FQNEAQ. V lost 1 base, J lost 3 bases, and 2 bases stayed unmatched. The length of the CDR3 is 17 residues. CDR3 DNA sequence: TGTGCCAGCAGCTTAGGGGGGACAGGGGGCTATAATTCACCCCTCCACTTT. It codes for CASSLGGTGGYNSPLHF.

This clonotype was seen a few times. The chain couples TRBV29-1 to TRBJ2-7; D may be TRBD2 (6 bases). V was trimmed by 4 bases and J by 1 base, leaving 8 bases between them. CDR1 and CDR2 (germline): SQVTM, ANQGSEA. The CDR3 is made up of 12 amino acids. CDR3 protein: CSVGSGSYEQYF. The CDR3 nucleotides are TGCAGCGTTGGCAGCGGGTCCTACGAGCAGTACTTC.

This clonotype has more than one count but fewer than ten. The J gene is TRBJ2-7, the V gene TRBV4-2, with D possibly TRBD1 on 8 matching bases. V dropped 3 bases and J dropped 1 base, with 16 bases sitting between them. The CDR3 is 16 amino acids. Per germline, CDR1 LGHNA and CDR2 YNFKEQ. In nucleotides, the CDR3 is TGTGCCAGCAGCCAGATTGCACAGGGGGGGTCCTACGAGCAGTACTTC. Amino acid sequence: CASSQIAQGGSYEQYF.

This clonotype appeared a few times. The V gene is TRBV3-1, the J gene TRBJ2-7; D is uncertain. The germline V gene has CDR1 LGHDT and CDR2 YNNKEL (reference sequence). The CDR3 has 12 residues. The V and J ends lost 3 bases and 3 bases respectively, with 6 bases between them. CDR3 in amino acids: CASSHSIYEQYF. Written as DNA, the CDR3 is TGTGCCAGCAGCCACTCGATCTACGAGCAGTACTTC.

The chain combines TRBV5-1 with TRBJ2-3; D might be TRBD2 (6 bases). Germline CDR1 reads SGHRS; CDR2 reads YFSETQ. The CDR3 consists of 14 residues. V was clipped by 2 bases and J by 4 bases, with 11 bases between them. The CDR3 sequence is CASSFAGLADTQYF. CDR3 DNA: TGCGCCAGCAGCTTTGCGGGACTCGCAGATACGCAGTATTTT.

This clonotype was observed many times. The V and J genes are TRBV7-3 and TRBJ2-1; D ambiguous. V shed 0 bases and J shed 9 bases, with 15 bases lying between them. Germline V gene sequence: CDR1 SGHTA, CDR2 FQGTGA. CDR3 length: 15 residues. The CDR3 spells CASSLTRDPGPEQFF. The CDR3 DNA follows: TGTGCCAGCAGCTTAACGAGAGACCCCGGACCTGAGCAGTTCTTC.

This clonotype has a count of ten or more. The rearrangement joins TRBV5-1 to TRBJ2-1; D remains unclear. Deletions cut 1 base from V and 5 bases from J, with 10 bases between. Germline loops: CDR1 SGHRS, CDR2 YFSETQ. This CDR3 is 14 amino acids long. DNA of the CDR3: TGCGCCAGCAGCTTGCACGACTCGGACAATGAGCAGTTCTTC. Translating gives CASSLHDSDNEQFF.

This chain connects TRBV7-8 to TRBJ1-6; D is unclear. The CDR3 has 15 amino acids. Germline CDR1 is SGHVS and CDR2 is FQNEAQ. The V and J ends lost 0 bases and 10 bases respectively, with 13 bases between them. CDR3 amino acids: CASSLADWVRSPLHF. CDR3 sequence (DNA): TGTGCCAGCAGCTTAGCTGACTGGGTTCGGTCACCCCTCCACTTT.